The rows below give T cell receptor beta chains drawn from one sample of a study of blood T cell repertoires in COVID-19. Measured with immunoSEQ multiplex PCR; TCRdb has only the in-frame clones, and not every one. The sample has some 220,000 clones; 86% are singletons. The sample taken for sequencing was PBMCs or T cells enriched from blood (not recorded which). The source is a woman between 35 and 50 years old with acute COVID-19. CDR3s include the opening cysteine and the closing phenylalanine or tryptophan. The order of the fields is V gene, CDR3 protein.

V gene: TRBV18; CDR3 protein: CASSQDRYNSPLHF
V gene: TRBV29-1; CDR3 protein: CSVEVPGTTRPTGDGYTF
V gene: TRBV5-4; CDR3 protein: CASSLVKNTGELFF
V gene: TRBV25-1; CDR3 protein: CASLGVRDRGNYGYTF
V gene: TRBV7-2; CDR3 protein: CASSREGSTDTQYF
V gene: TRBV7-9; CDR3 protein: CASSKSSGNTEAFF
V gene: TRBV7-9; CDR3 protein: CASSLRLGTYEKLFF
V gene: TRBV9; CDR3 protein: CASSFTGTENTEAFF
V gene: TRBV3-1/TRBV3-2; CDR3 protein: CASSWTGTSNTEAFF
V gene: TRBV19; CDR3 protein: CASSKDGTGTYSGNTIYF
V gene: TRBV7-9; CDR3 protein: CASSLARGEDTIYF
V gene: TRBV7-2; CDR3 protein: CASSLAFSWTTRTYEQYF
V gene: TRBV12-3/TRBV12-4; CDR3 protein: CASSLSSRGTQYF
V gene: TRBV6-5; CDR3 protein: CATLHDRWSNQPQHF
V gene: TRBV13; CDR3 protein: CASSLGTGKGYTF
V gene: TRBV28; CDR3 protein: CASSVTGLNTEAFF
V gene: TRBV7-2; CDR3 protein: CASSLEGTLTGNTIYF
V gene: TRBV12-3/TRBV12-4; CDR3 protein: CASRDRGNTEAFF
V gene: TRBV5-4; CDR3 protein: CASSRLTGPGANVLTF
V gene: TRBV30; CDR3 protein: CAWSVRQGYGYTF
V gene: TRBV5-4; CDR3 protein: CASSSNSGTANEKLFF
V gene: TRBV3-1/TRBV3-2; CDR3 protein: CASSQAQALSGYTF
V gene: TRBV19; CDR3 protein: CASSIAGANYGYTF
V gene: TRBV6-5; CDR3 protein: CASILRTGGVYGYTF
V gene: TRBV2; CDR3 protein: CASSEPGQLKLFF
V gene: TRBV5-4; CDR3 protein: CASGQLGTEAFF
V gene: TRBV3-1/TRBV3-2; CDR3 protein: CASSQGIRENYGYTF
V gene: TRBV7-2; CDR3 protein: CASSLSLAALDEQYF
V gene: TRBV5-4; CDR3 protein: CASSLKGGDGYTF
V gene: TRBV29-1; CDR3 protein: CSARSGNTIYF
V gene: TRBV5-5; CDR3 protein: CASSLAGGNTIYF
V gene: TRBV7-2; CDR3 protein: CASSLGGWGGDETQYF
V gene: TRBV2; CDR3 protein: CASRHTSGADTQYF
V gene: TRBV7-9; CDR3 protein: CASSSRSGGSTDTQYF
V gene: TRBV4-3; CDR3 protein: CASSQGLGVDQPQHF
V gene: TRBV5-6; CDR3 protein: CASSLTLAGGTDTQYF
V gene: TRBV5-6; CDR3 protein: CASSLVGRGLFF
V gene: TRBV19; CDR3 protein: CASSTRQGNTEAFF
V gene: TRBV7-3; CDR3 protein: CASSFGGFAEAFF
V gene: TRBV6-6; CDR3 protein: CASTSEGQGPTGYTF
V gene: TRBV7-2; CDR3 protein: CASSPLPLTGAYNSPLHF
V gene: TRBV30; CDR3 protein: CGDGTGGYGYTF
V gene: TRBV25-1; CDR3 protein: CASSEFQGARGNTEAFF
V gene: TRBV5-5; CDR3 protein: CASSWRTNEKLFF
V gene: TRBV7-3; CDR3 protein: CASSLNGQGYGYTF
V gene: TRBV7-9; CDR3 protein: CASSLEGGGGGNTIYF
V gene: TRBV6-5; CDR3 protein: CASSVGNTIYF